This T cell receptor beta chain was sequenced in a study of T cell changes during pregnancy in multiple sclerosis. The repertoire was sequenced with immunoSEQ multiplex PCR; TCRdb's copy has only in-frame clones and lacks some. Of about 67,000 clones listed, 80% to 90% are singletons. Germline-derived CDR1 and CDR2 are GTSNPN and SVGIG (reference sequence). V lost 0 bases to trimming and J lost 3 bases, with 8 bases between them. There are 13 residues in the CDR3. This receptor was identified in a female donor with multiple sclerosis, enrolled in a pregnancy study. The source material was peripheral blood, sampled in the first trimester of pregnancy. The gene calls are TRBV30 and TRBJ1-1; D is ambiguous. CDR3 loop: CAWSVQKDTEAFF. CDR3 coding DNA: TGTGCCTGGAGTGTACAGAAGGACACTGAAGCTTTCTTT.